The 27 T cell receptor beta chains listed next were all sequenced from one sample in a study of technical replicates of blood from four donors. Sequencing was performed with immunoSEQ multiplex PCR; in TCRdb, only in-frame clones are kept and a portion is missing. The sample has roughly 60,000 clones, 91% seen once. The source material was PBMCs. These receptors all stem from a human donor in good health. Some clones in this sample may be carry-over from other donors' samples.

This clone has only one observation. The V call is TRBV6-5, the J call TRBJ2-3; 9 bases line up with TRBD2. Trimming took 5 bases from V and 2 from J; bases not matched to a gene: 5. The length of the CDR3 is 15 residues. Looked up from germline, CDR1 is MNHEY and CDR2 is SVGAGI. In DNA form, the CDR3 reads TGTGCCAGCAGTCCAGCGGGGGGATTCACAGATACGCAGTATTTT. Its translation is CASSPAGGFTDTQYF.

The gene calls are TRBV5-6 and TRBJ1-3; no firm D call. This CDR3 is built from 13 residues. The germline V gene has CDR1 SGHDT and CDR2 YYEEEE. The V end lost 4 bases, the J end lost 9 bases, and 14 bases lay between the germline ends. The CDR3: CASSRRYGGTIYF. The CDR3 nucleotides are TGTGCCAGCAGCCGGAGGTACGGCGGCACCATATATTTT. The full variable domain, in which reference TRBV5-6 and TRBJ1-3 provide the parts outside the CDR3, is DAGVTQSPTHLIKTRGQQVTLRCSPKSGHDTVSWYQQALGQGPQFIFQYYEEEERQRGNFPDRFSGHQFPNYSSELNVNALLLGDSALYLCASSRRYGGTIYFGEGSWLTVV.

The gene calls are TRBV14 and TRBJ1-6; perhaps TRBD1 as D (6 bases). This CDR3 is built from 13 residues. The V gene's germline CDR1 is SGHDN and CDR2 FVKESK. V was clipped by 4 bases and J by 9 bases, with 10 bases between them. CDR3 nucleotide sequence: TGTGCCAGCAGCCCAAGGGGGGGTTCACCCCTCCACTTT. It translates to CASSPRGGSPLHF.

This clone has a single count. This chain links TRBV5-8 with TRBJ2-1, with 7 bases identical to TRBD1. Germline assignment: CDR1 SGHTS and CDR2 YDEGEE. Losses at the gene ends were 0 bases for V and 8 bases for J; bases not matched to a gene: 5. There are 14 residues in the CDR3. The CDR3 region has the DNA TGTGCCAGCAGCTTGGAGGGGGCTAGGTATGAGCAGTTCTTC. This sequence encodes CASSLEGARYEQFF.

The V and J genes are TRBV7-6 and TRBJ1-2; D uncertain. Looked up from germline, CDR1 is SGHVS and CDR2 is FNYEAQ. The CDR3 length is 12 residues. The V and J ends lost 1 base and 9 bases respectively, with 9 bases between them. CDR3 in DNA: TGTGCCAGCAGCTTAGGTTCCGGTCGCTACACCTTC. Protein sequence: CASSLGSGRYTF.

The gene calls are TRBV5-6 and TRBJ1-1; D remains ambiguous. The CDR3 loop spans 13 amino acids. Between the trimmed V and J ends, which lost 3 bases and 0 bases, there was a span of 6 bases. Germline CDR1 reads SGHDT; CDR2 reads YYEEEE. In DNA form, the CDR3 reads TGTGCCAGCAGCTACGGGGTGAACACTGAAGCTTTCTTT. It encodes CASSYGVNTEAFF.

The chain carries TRBV6-5 and TRBJ2-7; the match to TRBD2 covers 8 bases. V trimming: 2 bases; J trimming: 9 bases; junction bases outside the gene matches: 6. The CDR3 totals 13 residues. Per germline, CDR1 MNHEY and CDR2 SVGAGI. CDR3 DNA: TGTGCCAGCAGTTACACTAGCGGAATCGGGCAGTACTTC. This codes for CASSYTSGIGQYF.

The V and J genes are TRBV30 and TRBJ2-7, with no clear D. V was shortened by 3 bases and J by 2 bases, with 14 bases between the two germline ends. Germline assignment: CDR1 GTSNPN and CDR2 SVGIG (reference sequence). The CDR3 covers 14 residues. This chain's CDR3 is CAWSPVGMTYEQYF. CDR3 nucleotides: TGTGCCTGGAGCCCTGTTGGCATGACCTACGAGCAGTACTTC.

This clone was counted once. V and J are TRBV7-6 and TRBJ2-3, with D possibly being TRBD2 (6 bases). The CDR3 has 20 residues. CDR1 and CDR2 from the germline V gene are SGHVS and FNYEAQ. Trimming shortened V by 5 bases and J by 0 bases, and 27 bases separated the two germline ends. The CDR3 region has the DNA TGTGCCAGCAGCCTCGTAGATAACCCCGGGGGTTTTCTCAGCACAGATACGCAGTATTTT. Its protein product is CASSLVDNPGGFLSTDTQYF.

This rearrangement joins TRBV10-3 to TRBJ1-2; tentative D call: TRBD1 (5 bases). The CDR3 covers 12 residues. Germline CDR1 ENHRY, CDR2 SYGVKD. V was pared by 5 bases and J by 4 bases, with 8 bases between. The DNA for the CDR3 is TGTGCCATCAGTTCTGACAGCTATGGCTACACCTTC. It yields the protein CAISSDSYGYTF.

The rearrangement links TRBV11-1 to TRBJ1-2; unclear D gene. In germline, CDR1 is SGHAT, CDR2 FQDESV (reference sequence). The CDR3 runs to 13 residues. V lost 1 base, J lost 8 bases, and 11 bases lay in between. CDR3 coding DNA: TGTGCCAGCAGCTTAGGAGGAGGAGAAGGCTACACCTTC. Its protein product is CASSLGGGEGYTF. Variable domain in full (rest from reference TRBV11-1 and TRBJ1-2): EAEVAQSPRYKITEKSQAVAFWCDPISGHATLYWYRQILGQGPELLVQFQDESVVDDSQLPKDRFSAERLKGVDSTLKIQPAELGDSAMYLCASSLGGGEGYTFGSGTRLTVV.

The chain couples TRBV5-4 to TRBJ2-5, with 9 nucleotides matching TRBD2. Unmatched junction bases numbered 9, after V lost 4 bases and J lost 5 bases. The CDR3 contains 15 residues. Germline CDR1 and CDR2: SGHNT and YYREEE (reference sequence). This chain's CDR3 is CASSQTSGLGETQYF. For the CDR3, the DNA is TGTGCCAGCAGCCAAACTAGCGGGTTGGGCGAGACCCAGTACTTC. Full variable domain (remainder filled in from reference TRBV5-4 and TRBJ2-5): ETGVTQSPTHLIKTRGQQVTLRCSSQSGHNTVSWYQQALGQGPQFIFQYYREEENGRGNFPPRFSGLQFPNYSSELNVNALELDDSALYLCASSQTSGLGETQYFGPGTRLLVL.

The chain recombines TRBV27 with TRBJ2-7; TRBD1 agrees at 10 bases. Germline V gene data show CDR1 as MNHEY and CDR2 as SMNVEV (reference sequence). Trimming took 10 bases from V and 5 from J; bases not matched to a gene: 8. The CDR3 has 13 amino acids. As DNA, the CDR3 is TGTGCCACCCGGGACAGGGGAGTCGACGAGCAGTACTTC. This sequence encodes CATRDRGVDEQYF.

V is TRBV18 and J is TRBJ2-3; D is uncertain. Germline CDR1 reads KGHSH; CDR2 reads LQKENI. V was pared by 3 bases and J by 8 bases, with 12 bases between. CDR3 length: 13 amino acids. Here the CDR3 reads CASSPPSAATQYF. CDR3 DNA: TGTGCCAGCTCACCCCCCAGCGCAGCTACGCAGTATTTT.

V usage is TRBV7-2 and J usage is TRBJ1-2; tentative D call: TRBD1 (5 bases). The CDR3 totals 13 residues. V was shortened by 4 bases and J by 8 bases, with 14 bases between the two germline ends. Per germline, CDR1 SGHTA and CDR2 FQGNSA. The CDR3, as DNA: TGTGCCAGCAGCTGGCCGGGGGGTGGAGGCTACACCTTC. This encodes CASSWPGGGGYTF. Variable domain in full (rest from reference TRBV7-2 and TRBJ1-2): GAGVSQSPSNKVTEKGKDVELRCDPISGHTALYWYRQSLGQGLEFLIYFQGNSAPDKSGLPSDRFSAERTGGSVSTLTIQRTQQEDSAVYLCASSWPGGGGYTFGSGTRLTVV.

This clone appeared a single time. This rearrangement joins TRBV27 to TRBJ2-5, with D perhaps matching TRBD2 (5 bases). V was trimmed by 5 bases and J by 1 base, leaving 17 bases between them. Germline CDR1 and CDR2: MNHEY and SMNVEV (reference sequence). The CDR3 runs to 16 residues. The CDR3 region is CASSDLVGNPQETQYF. CDR3 DNA: TGTGCCAGCAGTGACCTTGTCGGGAACCCCCAAGAGACCCAGTACTTC.

The rearrangement uses TRBV7-2 and TRBJ1-1; possible D gene TRBD1, 6 bases. This CDR3 has 14 residues. Trimming removed 1 base at V and 5 bases at J, with 11 bases between. The germline V gene encodes CDR1 SGHTA and CDR2 FQGNSA. This CDR3 is CASSLGRGRTEAFF. CDR3 nucleotides: TGTGCCAGCAGCTTAGGCAGGGGAAGGACTGAAGCTTTCTTT. The variable domain in full, completed from reference TRBV7-2 and TRBJ1-1, reads GAGVSQSPSNKVTEKGKDVELRCDPISGHTALYWYRQSLGQGLEFLIYFQGNSAPDKSGLPSDRFSAERTGGSVSTLTIQRTQQEDSAVYLCASSLGRGRTEAFFGQGTRLTVV.

CDR3 coding DNA: TGTGCCAGCAGCCAAGCCCTCGGGACAGGGGACTCCTACGAGCAGTACTTC. It codes for CASSQALGTGDSYEQYF. V and J are TRBV4-2 and TRBJ2-7; 10 bases fit TRBD1. J lost 0 bases, V lost 1 base, and 6 bases had no gene match. The V gene's germline CDR1 is LGHNA and CDR2 YNFKEQ. This CDR3 spans 17 amino acids.

The chain carries TRBV2 and TRBJ2-1, with TRBD2 matching 8 bases. CDR3 size: 16 residues. CDR1 and CDR2 from the germline V gene are SNHLY and FYNNEI. The junction had 8 bases not matched to a gene; V was cut back by 7 bases and J by 0 bases. In DNA form, the CDR3 reads TGTGCCAGCACCTCACTAGCGGAGCCCTCCTACAATGAGCAGTTCTTC. Translation gives CASTSLAEPSYNEQFF.

The sample holds one count of this clone. The rearrangement links TRBV5-4 to TRBJ2-7; possible D gene TRBD1, 6 bases. The germline V gene has CDR1 SGHNT and CDR2 YYREEE (reference sequence). V lost 2 bases and J 2 bases, leaving 11 bases between the germline ends. CDR3 size: 14 residues. This chain's CDR3 is CASSFGTPTYEQYF. In DNA, the CDR3 is TGTGCCAGCAGCTTCGGGACACCAACCTACGAGCAGTACTTC.

The rearrangement links TRBV20-1 to TRBJ2-1; D unclear. The CDR3 spans 10 residues. Looked up from germline, CDR1 is DFQATT and CDR2 is SNEGSKA (reference sequence). Trimming pared 6 bases from V and 7 bases from J, leaving 7 bases between. The CDR3 DNA reads TGCAGTGCCCCCCTGAATGAGCAGTTCTTC. This translates into CSAPLNEQFF.

This clone was observed a few times. This chain connects TRBV5-6 to TRBJ2-1; maybe TRBD2 (6 bases). Germline lookup yields CDR1 SGHDT and CDR2 YYEEEE. The CDR3 covers 15 residues. V lost 4 bases and J 7 bases, leaving 18 bases between the germline ends. The CDR3 region is CASSPALTRQNEQFF. CDR3 DNA: TGTGCCAGCAGCCCCGCCCTGACTAGACAGAATGAGCAGTTCTTC. Drawing the rest from reference TRBV5-6 and TRBJ2-1, the complete variable domain is DAGVTQSPTHLIKTRGQQVTLRCSPKSGHDTVSWYQQALGQGPQFIFQYYEEEERQRGNFPDRFSGHQFPNYSSELNVNALLLGDSALYLCASSPALTRQNEQFFGPGTRLTVL.

The chain couples TRBV5-6 to TRBJ2-7; 9 positions agree with TRBD1. V lost 2 bases to trimming and J lost 5 bases; unmatched junction nucleotides: 5. The CDR3 has 14 residues. Germline loops: CDR1 SGHDT, CDR2 YYEEEE. CDR3 sequence: CASSLRTGVNEQYF. The CDR3 nucleotides read TGTGCCAGCAGCTTAAGGACAGGGGTCAACGAGCAGTACTTC.

The rearrangement uses TRBV7-9 and TRBJ2-3, with 10 bases lining up with TRBD2. Germline lookup yields CDR1 SEHNR and CDR2 FQNEAQ (reference sequence). This CDR3 has 17 amino acids. The V and J ends lost 4 bases and 4 bases, in that order; junction bases with no gene match: 11. CDR3 nucleotides: TGTGCCAGCAGCTCTAAGCCACTAGCGGGATCGGCAGATACGCAGTATTTT. Its protein is CASSSKPLAGSADTQYF.

The J gene is TRBJ2-2, the V gene TRBV2; a possible D gene is TRBD2 (6 bases). The CDR3 extends over 13 amino acids. Germline V gives CDR1 SNHLY, CDR2 FYNNEI. Trimming shortened V by 7 bases and J by 6 bases, and 12 bases separated the two germline ends. The CDR3 nucleotides are TGTGCCAGCATCGTTAGCGGTTCCGGGGAGCTGTTTTTT. Its protein product is CASIVSGSGELFF.

This clone occurred once. The rearrangement uses TRBV6-5 and TRBJ2-3; D remains ambiguous. Trimming took 4 bases from V and 0 from J, leaving 8 bases between them. The germline V gene encodes CDR1 MNHEY and CDR2 SVGAGI. The CDR3 spans 14 residues. The CDR3 loop reads CASSSRFSTDTQYF. The CDR3 region has the DNA TGTGCCAGCAGTTCGCGGTTTAGCACAGATACGCAGTATTTT.

This sequence joins TRBV7-8 and TRBJ2-1; 9 bases agree with TRBD1. The V segment lost 4 bases and the J segment 5 bases; nucleotides outside the gene matches: 3. The CDR3 length is 14 residues. CDR1 is SGHVS and CDR2 is FQNEAQ in the germline V gene. CDR3 sequence (DNA): TGTGCCAGCAGCTCGGGACAGGGCCACAATGAGCAGTTCTTC. Amino acid sequence: CASSSGQGHNEQFF.